A selection of T cell receptor beta chains follows, all from one sample in a study of tumor-infiltrating lymphocytes in oesophageal squamous cell carcinoma. TCRdb redid the calling of the PCR reads with MiXCR, one entry per CDR3 protein. The sample includes around 12,000 distinct CDR3 sequences, over 50% of them seen just once. Material: esophageal tumor tissue. Receptors were obtained from a female donor with esophageal squamous cell carcinoma. Each CDR3 is given with its conserved first and last residue. The D gene is left open where the match is weak. Size tells how often a clone was seen (once, few, many) or the class of an expanded clone, and some rows leave it out.

>large|14|TRBJ2-7|TRBV7-3|TRBD2
TGTGCCAGCAGCCCGATGGGGGGGGTCCACGAGCAGTACTTC
CASSPMGGVHEQYF
>.|16|TRBJ2-3|TRBV7-3|TRBD1
TGTGCCAGCAGCTTAACCGGGACAGGGGGCACAGATACGCAGTATTTT
CASSLTGTGGTDTQYF
>hyperexpanded|17|TRBJ2-6|TRBV24-1|TRBD2
TGTGCCACCAGTGAAGGACTAGCGGGGGGGTGGGCCAACGTCCTGACTTTC
CATSEGLAGGWANVLTF
>.|16|TRBJ2-3|TRBV7-2|.
TGTGCCAGCAGCCCCGGGGGCGGGAGAGCAGCAGATACGCAGTATTTT
CASSPGGGRAADTQYF
>many|15|TRBJ2-7|TRBV2|.
TGTGCCAGCAGTCGTCGGACGGGGAGCTCCTACGAGCAGTACTTC
CASSRRTGSSYEQYF
>.|14|TRBJ2-5|TRBV7-4|TRBD1
TGTGCCAGCAGCCAAGGGACAGCACAAGAGACCCAGTACTTC
CASSQGTAQETQYF
>.|14|TRBJ2-7|TRBV5-6|.
TGTGCCAGCAGCTTGCAGTACGGGACGGTCGAGCAGTACTTC
CASSLQYGTVEQYF
>.|15|TRBJ2-1|TRBV11-2|.
TGTGCCAGCAGCTTAGATCTTGGAGCTACGAATGAGCAGTTCTTC
CASSLDLGATNEQFF
>.|15|TRBJ2-7|TRBV7-3|.
TGTGCCAGCAGCTTTTCAAGCACCCTGAGCAGTGAGCAGTACTTC
CASSFSSTLSSEQYF
>.|15|TRBJ2-1|TRBV7-9|TRBD1
TGTGCCAGCAGCTCGGGACAGGGAGACTACAATGAGCAGTTCTTC
CASSSGQGDYNEQFF
>.|14|TRBJ2-7|TRBV7-8|.
TGTGCCAGCAGCTTAAGACAAAACCAGGGCGAGCAGTACTTC
CASSLRQNQGEQYF
>.|15|TRBJ1-4|TRBV28|.
TGTGCCAGCAGTTTCCTAACTCCTTCGAATGAAAAACTGTTTTTT
CASSFLTPSNEKLFF
>.|15|TRBJ2-5|TRBV7-4|.
TGTGCCAGCAGCCTGGGTTTGGGGTACCAAGAGACCCAGTACTTC
CASSLGLGYQETQYF
>.|15|TRBJ2-1|TRBV7-3|TRBD2
TGTGCCAGCAGCCCCTTAGCGGGGTCCTACAATGAGCAGTTCTTC
CASSPLAGSYNEQFF
>many|12|TRBJ1-4|TRBV18|.
TGTGCCAGCTCAAATCATAATGAAAAACTGTTTTTT
CASSNHNEKLFF
>.|14|TRBJ2-5|TRBV7-2|.
TGTGCCAGCAGCTTCGCAGGACTGCAAGAGACCCAGTACTTC
CASSFAGLQETQYF
>many|15|TRBJ2-2|TRBV7-9|TRBD1
TGTGCCAGCAGATACGGACAGGGGTACACCGGGGAGCTGTTTTTT
CASRYGQGYTGELFF
>few|13|TRBJ2-1|TRBV7-2|.
TGTGCCAGCGGGAGCCGGGGCCGCAATGAGCAGTTCTTC
CASGSRGRNEQFF
>.|13|TRBJ2-1|TRBV7-2|TRBD1
TGTGCCAGCAGCTTAGGGGAAGGGACAGCTCAGTTCTTC
CASSLGEGTAQFF
>.|16|TRBJ2-2|TRBV7-3|TRBD1
TGTGCCAGCAGCCCAGGACCGAGACAGGGTACCGGGGAGCTGTTTTTT
CASSPGPRQGTGELFF
>once|18|TRBJ2-5|TRBV11-2|TRBD2
TGTGCCAGCAGCTTCACTGTGACTAGCGGGGTAATCACAGATACGCAGTACTTC
CASSFTVTSGVITDTQYF
>.|13|TRBJ2-7|TRBV6-2/TRBV6-3|TRBD1
TGTGCCAGCAACAGGGGGAGCTCCTACGAGCAGTACTTC
CASNRGSSYEQYF
>.|14|TRBJ2-3|TRBV7-2|.
TGTGCCAGCAGCCTAAGGACAGACACAGATACGCAGTATTTT
CASSLRTDTDTQYF
>.|15|TRBJ2-6|TRBV24-1|.
TGTGCCACCAGTGGCCGGACCTCTGGGGCCAACGTCCTGACTTTC
CATSGRTSGANVLTF
>many|13|TRBJ2-1|TRBV15|.
TGTGCCACCAGGGGACAACTCCTAGGTGAGCAGTTCTTC
CATRGQLLGEQFF